This is a list of T cell receptor beta chains from one sample in a study of blood T cell repertoires in COVID-19. Data came from immunoSEQ multiplex PCR; TCRdb stores just in-frame clones and leaves some out. Found here are under 80,000 clones, 86% of them singletons; the top ten hold 3.5% to 5%. Source material: peripheral blood. These receptors all come from a man aged 65 to 85 with active COVID-19. The CDR3 runs from the conserved cysteine through the conserved F or W. Fields, in order: V gene, D gene, CDR3 length, CDR3 protein. D genes are given only for firm matches.

TRBV28 | . | 13 | CASTGGAPETQYF
TRBV28 | . | 14 | CASSPEQVYYGYTF
TRBV10-3 | TRBD1 | 14 | CAASARQGAPEQYF
TRBV10-3 | TRBD2 | 14 | CAIKGLAGVNEQFF
TRBV7-9 | TRBD1 | 15 | CASSPRTGSSYEQYF
TRBV10-3 | . | 16 | CAISESGAWTNYGYTF
TRBV4-2 | . | 13 | CASSQDGANEQYF
TRBV27 | . | 14 | CASSFGDTLYEQYF
TRBV3-1/TRBV3-2 | . | 15 | CASSQEGSFYNEQFF
TRBV9 | TRBD1 | 14 | CASSRQGPTDTQYF
TRBV7-3 | . | 16 | CASSQTAESSYNEQFF
TRBV27 | . | 17 | CASSPNLGASSYNEQFF
TRBV4-3 | . | 13 | CASSQDRTDGYTF
TRBV5-4 | TRBD2 | 14 | CASSPGRRQETQYF
TRBV19 | . | 14 | CASSIGGHNSPLHF
TRBV28 | TRBD1 | 15 | CASIGGDRAPGALHF
TRBV29-1 | . | 11 | CSVRGQETQYF
TRBV5-1 | TRBD1 | 16 | CASSSQGAAYTGELFF
TRBV7-3 | . | 15 | CASSPNGPQANEQFF
TRBV6-5 | . | 12 | CASRGSSYEQYF
TRBV24-1 | TRBD1 | 15 | CATSDLGTGPWGYTF
TRBV18 | . | 16 | CASSPQGPHTYNEQFF
TRBV6-4 | . | 13 | CASSDEGGAEAFF
TRBV9 | TRBD2 | 15 | CASSVGTSGQETQYF
TRBV7-2 | . | 17 | CASSLAVGGGSYNEQFF
TRBV18 | TRBD2 | 21 | CASSPRFAASGSAVGYNEQFF
TRBV5-1 | TRBD2 | 15 | CASSLGTSAYNEQFF
TRBV5-8 | TRBD1 | 13 | CASSQGTGGEAFF
TRBV28 | . | 14 | CASSLGGGTDTQYF
TRBV7-2 | TRBD1 | 18 | CASSFGRGGGTGVYEQYF
TRBV7-6 | . | 15 | CASSSPVGVNTEAFF
TRBV11-3 | . | 20 | CASSSGGQSPPPSTNEKLFF
TRBV27 | TRBD1 | 14 | CASSGDRGPSGAFF
TRBV5-4 | TRBD2 | 16 | CASSLPLAGGVGTQYF
TRBV24-1 | . | 13 | CATREGGDTEAFF
TRBV5-5 | . | 12 | CASSLGPGEQYF
TRBV19 | TRBD2 | 16 | CASSARTSVTYNEQFF
TRBV7-9 | TRBD1 | 14 | CASSWGQGNEKLFF
TRBV7-9 | TRBD1 | 16 | CASTQLQGQADTEAFF
TRBV5-1 | TRBD1 | 15 | CASSPTGGRGETQYF
TRBV29-1 | TRBD2 | 12 | CSASSGQETQYF
TRBV24-1 | TRBD1 | 13 | CAMQGALDYGYTF
TRBV28 | . | 16 | CASSLLGGTGANVLTF
TRBV19 | . | 13 | CASSRAAGYEQYF